This TCR beta chain appears in the sequencing data of a study of CD8+ T cells in alopecia areata. Study results and caveats: Clonality exceeded that of normal scalp in lesional scalp, most notably in alopecia totalis/universalis. Under tofacitinib, fewer expanded CD8+ clones appeared among the top 100 scalp clones.

Treatment specified: oral pan-JAK inhibitor, 5-10 mg twice daily. The CDR3 has 13 amino acids. V gave up 0 bases and J gave up 2 bases, with 5 bases separating them. Germline V gives CDR1 SQVTM, CDR2 ANQGSEA. RNA extraction was followed by reverse transcription into cDNA, which acted as the sequencing template. Only in-frame clones appear in the TCRdb table, and some are missing; sequencing was by immunoSEQ multiplex PCR. This table has 80,000 to 100,000 clones, 44% appearing once. Regarding this clone: Its antigen is not known.

The source was CD8+ T cells sorted from blood, collected at week 24, from a patient treated with tofacitinib. V usage is TRBV29-1 and J usage is TRBJ1-5; D not certain. The source is a human donor with alopecia areata. This CDR3 is CSVEEGGNQPQHF. In DNA form, the CDR3 reads TGCAGCGTTGAAGAGGGCGGCAATCAGCCCCAGCATTTT.